This record looks at one T cell receptor beta chain sequence and its context. Its antigen is as yet unknown. This CDR3 comprises 16 residues. Trimming cost V 1 base and J 0 bases; bases outside gene matches: 6. Germline V lookup: CDR1 MGHRA, CDR2 YSYEKL. This entry belongs to a study of T cell responses to AZD1222 COVID-19 vaccine. Study observations and caveats: Donors skewed white British and female; clonal diversity was possibly underestimated. Across spike, vaccine-associated CD4 TCRs were found, dominant at 160-218 and 743-854.

Method: immunoSEQ multiplex PCR; TCRdb's copy keeps in-frame clones and lacks some. This table has roughly 270,000 clones, around 92% appearing once. The sequence came from an adult who received the AZD1222 COVID-19 vaccine. The chain joins TRBV4-1 to TRBJ2-7; 7 bases map to TRBD2. Sequenced here: peripheral blood, sampled 28 days after the second AZD1222 dose. In DNA form, the CDR3 reads TGCGCCAGCAGCCAAGTTATCAGGGAGGGCTCCTACGAGCAGTACTTC. Translation: CASSQVIREGSYEQYF.